This is a list of T cell receptor beta chains from one sample in a study of cytomegalovirus exposure and HLA in healthy donors. Libraries were prepared by immunoSEQ multiplex PCR; TCRdb keeps only in-frame clonotypes and omits some of them. The sample lists 150,000 to 200,000 clones, around 80% occurring once. The sequencing input was PBMCs. All receptors derive from a man between 18 and 35 years old in good health and CMV-seronegative. The CDR3 runs from the conserved cysteine through the conserved F or W. The D gene is left open where the match is weak. A clone size is listed for some rows: how often the clone was seen (once, few, many), or a class if it is expanded.

once,TRBV10-3,TRBD2,TRBJ2-1,TGTGCCACCCAACTAGCGGGACGTAGCAATGAGCAGTTCTTC,CATQLAGRSNEQFF
few,TRBV30,-,TRBJ1-2,TGTGCCTGGAGTGGCGGGGTTCGCTATGGCTACACCTTC,CAWSGGVRYGYTF
-,TRBV14,-,TRBJ2-3,TGTGCCAGCACCGTTAGCGTTGGGGATACGCAGTATTTT,CASTVSVGDTQYF
-,TRBV2,TRBD2,TRBJ2-5,TGTGCCAGCAGGGCGGGTTCTAGCGGGGATAGGGAGACCCAGTACTTC,CASRAGSSGDRETQYF
-,TRBV2,-,TRBJ1-6,TGTGCCAGCAGTGAAGGGCAGTTTGAAAATTCACCCCTCCACTTT,CASSEGQFENSPLHF
once,TRBV5-6,TRBD1,TRBJ2-1,TGTGCCAGCAGCATAGAGGCCCGGGACAGGGCTTACAATGAGCAGTTCTTC,CASSIEARDRAYNEQFF
-,TRBV5-4,TRBD1,TRBJ2-3,TGTGCCAGCAGCTTGGGGACAGGGGCTAAGAGCACAGATACGCAGTATTTT,CASSLGTGAKSTDTQYF
once,TRBV27,TRBD2,TRBJ2-7,TGTGCCAGCAAGGGCGGGAGTTCCTACGAGCAGTACTTC,CASKGGSSYEQYF
-,TRBV6-5,TRBD1,TRBJ2-7,TGTGCCAGCCACCCGACAGGGCTTGGCGAGCAGTACTTC,CASHPTGLGEQYF
few,TRBV6-1,-,TRBJ2-2,TGTGCCAGCAGTGATCCAGGCCGGACTTTGACCGGGGAGCTGTTTTTT,CASSDPGRTLTGELFF
-,TRBV5-1,-,TRBJ1-1,TGCGCCAGCAGCTTGTCAGAATTAAGAAACACTGAAGCTTTCTTT,CASSLSELRNTEAFF
few,TRBV6-5,-,TRBJ1-3,TGTGCCAGCAGGCTAGGACAGACCTCTGGAAACACCATATATTTT,CASRLGQTSGNTIYF
-,TRBV11-3,-,TRBJ2-7,TGTGCCAGCAGTCTACAGGGGGGGGACGAGCAGTACTTC,CASSLQGGDEQYF
few,TRBV5-6,-,TRBJ2-2,TGTGCCAGCAGCCTCGTTAGGGGCGGGGAGCTGTTTTTT,CASSLVRGGELFF
-,TRBV28,-,TRBJ1-4,TGTGCCAGCGGGGGGGATGGGGCAACTAAACTGTTTTTT,CASGGDGATKLFF
-,TRBV19,TRBD1,TRBJ2-2,TGTGCCACCCGGGACAGGGGAACCGGGGAGCTGTTTTTT,CATRDRGTGELFF
-,TRBV7-8,TRBD1,TRBJ1-2,TGTGCCAGCAGCTTAGACGACGACAGGGGGACGTTCTATGGCTACACCTTC,CASSLDDDRGTFYGYTF
-,TRBV10-1,TRBD1,TRBJ2-5,TGCGCCAGCAGTTGGCAGGGGGCCCCTCAAGAGACCCAGTACTTC,CASSWQGAPQETQYF
few,TRBV5-1,-,TRBJ2-3,TGCGCCAGCAGCTTCCTCACAGATACGCAGTATTTT,CASSFLTDTQYF
-,TRBV5-1,-,TRBJ2-2,TGCGCCAGCAGCTTGGCCTCAGGGGACGCGAACACCGGGGAGCTGTTTTTT,CASSLASGDANTGELFF
few,TRBV19,TRBD1,TRBJ1-2,TGTGCCAGTATCGTCCCTTACTCGGACAGGCGACACTATGGCTACACCTTC,CASIVPYSDRRHYGYTF
-,TRBV5-1,TRBD2,TRBJ2-2,TGCGCCAGCAGCTTGAGGACTAGCGGAGGAACCGGGGAGCTGTTTTTT,CASSLRTSGGTGELFF
-,TRBV5-1,TRBD1,TRBJ2-5,TGCGCCAGCAGCTACCCCGGACAGGGGGAGACCCAGTACTTC,CASSYPGQGETQYF
-,TRBV7-8,-,TRBJ2-7,TGTGCCAGCAGCCGTCAAGGACAGAGCTCCTACGAGCAGTACTTC,CASSRQGQSSYEQYF
-,TRBV15,-,TRBJ1-4,TGTGCCACCAGCAGAGATCGGGTATTGGGAGGGGAAGAAAAACTGTTTTTT,CATSRDRVLGGEEKLFF
-,TRBV6-4,-,TRBJ2-1,TGTGCCAGCAGCGAAAAGACAGAAAATGAGCAGTTCTTC,CASSEKTENEQFF
-,TRBV19,-,TRBJ2-6,TGTGCCAGTAGTATGTCCCCTAGTAGCGGCTACTCTGGGGCCAACGTCCTGACTTTC,CASSMSPSSGYSGANVLTF
-,TRBV6-5,TRBD1,TRBJ1-5,TGTGCCAGCAGCCCAGGGGGTAACCAGCCCCAGCATTTT,CASSPGGNQPQHF
-,TRBV2,-,TRBJ2-7,TGTGCCAGCAAGCCGGGGGTTGCCCACGAGCAGTACTTC,CASKPGVAHEQYF
-,TRBV27,-,TRBJ2-1,TGTGCCAGCAGTTTAGCGACTAGTTGGAATGAGCAGTTCTTC,CASSLATSWNEQFF
-,TRBV9,-,TRBJ2-5,TGTGCCAGCAGCGTACAGGGTTCTGTATCAGAGACCCAGTACTTC,CASSVQGSVSETQYF
once,TRBV5-1,TRBD1,TRBJ2-7,TGCGCCAGCAGCTTAGACAGGGTGCAATACGAGCAGTACTTC,CASSLDRVQYEQYF
few,TRBV2,-,TRBJ2-7,TGTGCCAGCAGTCCCGGGACTGGTGGATGGGGCGAGCAGTACTTC,CASSPGTGGWGEQYF
few,TRBV18,TRBD1,TRBJ2-7,TGTGCCAGCTCACCGGAACAGGGGCCCATCTACGAGCAGTACTTC,CASSPEQGPIYEQYF
-,TRBV19,-,TRBJ1-1,TGTGCCAGTAGTCTTCGGGACACCTACACTGAAGCTTTCTTT,CASSLRDTYTEAFF
-,TRBV7-9,TRBD2,TRBJ2-2,TGTGCCAGCAGCCAAATAGCGGGGTCCGGGGAGCTGTTTTTT,CASSQIAGSGELFF
-,TRBV25-1,-,TRBJ1-1,TGTGCCAGCAGTGAGGTGAGGGGGACTGAAGCTTTCTTT,CASSEVRGTEAFF
-,TRBV4-3,TRBD1,TRBJ1-1,TGCGCCAGCAGCCAAGTTTTACAGGGGGTATATACTGAAGCTTTCTTT,CASSQVLQGVYTEAFF
-,TRBV4-1,-,TRBJ2-7,TGCGCCAGCAGCCAAGACTCGGGAGATGTATGGGAGCAGTACTTC,CASSQDSGDVWEQYF
-,TRBV27,-,TRBJ1-5,TGTGCCAGCTGTCCTGGGACTTTTGAGGGGAGCAATCAGCCCCAGCATTTT,CASCPGTFEGSNQPQHF
-,TRBV28,-,TRBJ2-5,TGTGCCAGCACCCCCCAGTGGTTGGGGCCCAAAGAGACCCAGTACTTC,CASTPQWLGPKETQYF
-,TRBV28,TRBD1,TRBJ1-2,TGTGCCAGCAGTCCCGCGGACAGGTTGGACTATGGCTACACCTTC,CASSPADRLDYGYTF
-,TRBV10-3,TRBD1,TRBJ1-4,TGTGCCATCAGTGGGACAGGGAGTGAAAAACTGTTTTTT,CAISGTGSEKLFF
few,TRBV29-1,TRBD1,TRBJ1-1,TGCAGCGTCAAACACACGCTGGACAGGGCCACTGAAGCTTTCTTT,CSVKHTLDRATEAFF
-,TRBV27,-,TRBJ2-7,TGTGCCAGCAGTTCTGTCGGGAGAGGGCCCTGGGAGGAGCAGTACTTC,CASSSVGRGPWEEQYF
-,TRBV9,TRBD1,TRBJ1-1,TGTGCCAGCAGCGTAGGACAGGGGAGCACTGAAGCTTTCTTT,CASSVGQGSTEAFF
-,TRBV30,-,TRBJ2-5,TGTGCCTGGAGTCCTGGCGAGACCCAGTACTTC,CAWSPGETQYF
-,TRBV5-1,-,TRBJ2-7,TGCGCCAGCAGCTTGGGGGAGTACGAGCAGTACTTC,CASSLGEYEQYF